The 15 T cell receptor beta chains below all came from one sample that was sequenced in a study of CD8 T cells in Susac syndrome. The RNA, about 0.5 to 1 ug, was put through reverse transcription using random hexamers. In TCRdb, the immunoSEQ multiplex PCR reads were re-called with MiXCR into one record per CDR3 protein. The table includes roughly 300,000 distinct CDR3 sequences, roughly 81% detected once. Sequenced sample: CD8+ T cells from PBMCs. The source of these receptors is a human donor with multiple sclerosis.

This clonotype has more than one count but fewer than ten. J is TRBJ1-1 and V is TRBV7-3; D may be TRBD1 (5 bases). Germline loops: CDR1 SGHTA, CDR2 FQGTGA. The CDR3 covers 13 residues. Trimming shortened V by 6 bases and J by 5 bases, and 13 bases separated the two germline ends. CDR3 DNA sequence: TGTGCCAGCAGTCTTGACAGTTATACTGAAGCTTTCTTT. Amino acids: CASSLDSYTEAFF.

The chain combines TRBV27 with TRBJ1-2; D not certain. This CDR3 has 17 residues. CDR1 is MNHEY, CDR2 SMNVEV, per germline (reference sequence). Trimming left V 0 bases short and J 4 bases short, with 18 bases between. This CDR3 is CASSLSFAAEGFYGYTF. The DNA for the CDR3 is TGTGCCAGCAGTTTATCGTTTGCGGCAGAGGGTTTCTATGGCTACACCTTC.

The chain is built from TRBV29-1 and TRBJ2-7; weak D call: TRBD1 (5 bases). The germline V and J ends were trimmed by 7 bases and 5 bases, with 21 bases remaining between them. This CDR3 has 14 residues. Germline V CDR1 and CDR2: SQVTM, ANQGSEA. The CDR3 here is CSASLRAGIDEQYF. The CDR3 DNA reads TGCAGCGCATCCCTACGGGCAGGGATCGACGAGCAGTACTTC.

The chain has TRBV30 and TRBJ2-3; no clear D. Trimming left V 0 bases short and J 4 bases short, with 17 bases between. The CDR3 extends over 16 amino acids. Per germline, CDR1 GTSNPN and CDR2 SVGIG (reference sequence). CDR3 coding DNA: TGTGCCTGGAGTGTACGAAGGGCAACGCTTTCAGATACGCAGTATTTT. This gives the protein CAWSVRRATLSDTQYF.

The genes are TRBV19 and TRBJ2-2; no clear D. The germline V gene has CDR1 LNHDA and CDR2 SQIVND (reference sequence). This CDR3 region has 14 residues. V was shortened by 0 bases and J by 6 bases, with 8 bases between the two germline ends. CDR3 nucleotides: TGTGCCAGTAGTATAGATCTGGAGTCCGGGGAGCTGTTTTTT. Its protein product is CASSIDLESGELFF.

This clonotype was seen only once. The rearrangement joins TRBV27 to TRBJ1-2, with 10 bases lining up with TRBD1. CDR3 size: 16 residues. Germline V gene sequence: CDR1 MNHEY, CDR2 SMNVEV (reference sequence). Trimming removed 1 base from V and 1 base from J; junction bases left unmatched: 3. The DNA for the CDR3 is TGTGCCAGCAGTTTATTCCGGACAGGGGGTAACTATGGCTACACCTTC. Translating it yields CASSLFRTGGNYGYTF.

The chain joins TRBV4-2 to TRBJ2-1, with 13 bases that match TRBD2. The V gene end was trimmed by 7 bases and the J gene end by 7 bases; junction bases not matched to a gene: 7. From germline, CDR1 is LGHNA and CDR2 YNFKEQ. This CDR3 spans 15 amino acids. Here the CDR3 DNA reads TGTGCCAGCACCCCCACTAGCGGGAGGGCTAATGAGCAGTTCTTC. It translates to CASTPTSGRANEQFF.

The chain recombines TRBV2 with TRBJ2-7, with 7 bases fitting TRBD1. J lost 4 bases, V lost 6 bases, and 15 bases had no gene match. CDR1 and CDR2 (germline): SNHLY, FYNNEI. The CDR3 runs to 16 residues. Here the CDR3 DNA reads TGTGCCAGCAGCTCTCCCCAGACAGGGACCTCTTACGAGCAGTACTTC. It specifies CASSSPQTGTSYEQYF.

The rearrangement joins TRBV7-2 to TRBJ1-4; 7 nucleotides line up with TRBD1. CDR1 and CDR2 from the germline V gene are SGHTA and FQGNSA. The CDR3 has 15 amino acids. V gave up 7 bases and J gave up 7 bases; unmatched junction bases: 12. The CDR3 region is CASTEGQFFVEKLFF. The CDR3 coding sequence is TGTGCCAGCACAGAGGGACAGTTTTTCGTTGAAAAACTGTTTTTT.

V and J are TRBV7-2 and TRBJ2-1, with TRBD1 matching over 7 bases. Germline CDR1 SGHTA, CDR2 FQGNSA. Germline trimming cut 1 base from V and 2 bases from J; bases unmatched to any gene: 2. The CDR3 consists of 15 residues. This CDR3 reads CASSLGQGTYNEQFF. CDR3 sequence (DNA): TGTGCCAGCAGCTTAGGACAGGGTACCTACAATGAGCAGTTCTTC.

The rearrangement links TRBV6-1 to TRBJ2-2, with D unresolved. This CDR3 comprises 15 residues. V gave up 6 bases and J gave up 3 bases, with 14 bases separating them. The germline V gene has CDR1 MNHNS and CDR2 SASEGT. Here the CDR3 DNA reads TGTGCCAGCAGGCCTACCAGCTGGGACACCGGGGAGCTGTTTTTT. Residues: CASRPTSWDTGELFF.

This chain connects TRBV13 to TRBJ2-1, with a possible D match to TRBD2 (5 bases). This CDR3 is built from 15 residues. CDR1 and CDR2 from the germline V gene are PRHDT and FYEKMQ (reference sequence). V was trimmed by 6 bases and J by 1 base, leaving 13 bases between them. CDR3: CASSRGSPSYNEQFF. The DNA of the CDR3 is TGTGCCAGCAGTCGGGGATCCCCTTCCTACAATGAGCAGTTCTTC.

The V and J genes are TRBV10-3 and TRBJ2-5; no clear D gene. V was shortened by 4 bases and J by 3 bases, with 9 bases between the two germline ends. Germline-derived CDR1 and CDR2 are ENHRY and SYGVKD. The CDR3 runs to 13 residues. The CDR3 nucleotides read TGTGCCATCAGTGGGAGCGCGGAAGAGACCCAGTACTTC. This codes for CAISGSAEETQYF.

This clonotype has just a few counts. This sequence joins TRBV30 and TRBJ2-7; D is unclear. This CDR3 is 12 amino acids long. Per the germline V gene, CDR1 is GTSNPN and CDR2 is SVGIG (reference sequence). V gave up 3 bases and J gave up 3 bases, with 9 bases separating them. The CDR3 nucleotides are TGTGCCTGGAGCCTCGGCGGCTACGAGCAGTACTTC. Protein product: CAWSLGGYEQYF.

The chain is built from TRBV18 and TRBJ2-7; D unresolved. Germline V gives CDR1 KGHSH, CDR2 LQKENI. The CDR3 length is 14 residues. With 2 bases removed from V and 0 bases from J, the gap between germline ends came to 8 bases. CDR3 loop: CASSPVVSSYEQYF. The CDR3, as DNA: TGTGCCAGCTCACCAGTCGTGAGCTCCTACGAGCAGTACTTC.